This paragraph reports one TCR beta chain. The sample comes from a study of blood T cell repertoires in COVID-19. Looking at the study overall: Whether acute or convalescent, the COVID-19 samples came from the United States, Italy and Spain.

In the study's own analysis: Reference gene primer amplification gave estimated nucleated cell counts. The protocol was immunoSEQ multiplex PCR, while the TCRdb copy is restricted to in-frame clones and leaves out a portion. V, J and clone size derive from that table, while D and trimming were established from the DNA sequence. The data show approximately 250,000 clones, with 80% to 95% seen just once and more than 0.65% held by the top ten. The ends lost 7 bases at V and 4 bases at J; junction bases unmatched: 10. CDR1 SQVTM and CDR2 ANQGSEA come from the germline V gene. CDR3 length equals 14 residues.

The sequenced sample consisted of peripheral blood. The V gene is TRBV29-1, the J gene TRBJ1-2, with 9 bases aligning to TRBD1. This clonotype originated in a man between 25 and 39 years old with COVID-19, enrolled during active disease. In DNA, the CDR3 is TGCAGCGCCACGCACAGGGGGCGCAGCTATGGCTACACCTTC. Translated: CSATHRGRSYGYTF.